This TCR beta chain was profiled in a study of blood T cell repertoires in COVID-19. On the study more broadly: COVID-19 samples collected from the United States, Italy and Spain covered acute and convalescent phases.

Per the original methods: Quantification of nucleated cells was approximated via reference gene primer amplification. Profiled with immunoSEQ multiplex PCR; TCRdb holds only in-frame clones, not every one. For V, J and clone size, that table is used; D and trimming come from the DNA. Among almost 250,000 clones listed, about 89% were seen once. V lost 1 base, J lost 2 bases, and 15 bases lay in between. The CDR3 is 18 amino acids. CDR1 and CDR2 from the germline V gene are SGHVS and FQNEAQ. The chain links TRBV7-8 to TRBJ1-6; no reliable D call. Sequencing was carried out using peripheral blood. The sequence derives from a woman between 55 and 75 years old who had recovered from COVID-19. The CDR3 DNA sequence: TGTGCCAGCAGCTTAGGAACGGTTAAGATCGCCTATAATTCACCCCTCCACTTT. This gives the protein CASSLGTVKIAYNSPLHF.